This is a list of T cell receptor beta chains from one sample in a study of T cell responses to AZD1222 COVID-19 vaccine. Measured with immunoSEQ multiplex PCR; TCRdb has only the in-frame clones, and not every one. The sample yields 80,000 or so clones, approximately 90% seen once. The material was peripheral blood, obtained on day 0 of AZD1222 vaccination. These receptors were obtained from an adult in good health. Both conserved end residues are part of each CDR3. The order of the fields is J gene, D gene, clone size, V gene, CDR3 protein, CDR3 DNA. D genes are given only for firm matches. Rows may omit the clone size; those that give it use once, few, many or a size class.

j_gene: TRBJ1-2; d_gene: -; abundance: -; v_gene: TRBV19; CDR3aa: CASGGGLRNYGYTF; CDR3nt: TGTGCCAGTGGTGGAGGCCTAAGGAACTATGGCTACACCTTC
j_gene: TRBJ1-4; d_gene: -; abundance: -; v_gene: TRBV21-1; CDR3aa: CASSKHKQGRGGEKLFF; CDR3nt: TGTGCCAGCAGCAAGCACAAACAGGGGAGAGGGGGAGAAAAACTGTTTTTT
j_gene: TRBJ1-5; d_gene: -; abundance: -; v_gene: TRBV2; CDR3aa: CASSATGEGGTQHF; CDR3nt: TGTGCCAGCAGTGCGACAGGAGAAGGTGGTACCCAGCATTTT
j_gene: TRBJ1-5; d_gene: TRBD1; abundance: -; v_gene: TRBV7-8; CDR3aa: CASRIDRGRDQPQHF; CDR3nt: TGTGCCAGCAGGATCGACAGGGGGCGCGATCAGCCCCAGCATTTT
j_gene: TRBJ2-3; d_gene: -; abundance: -; v_gene: TRBV3-1/TRBV3-2; CDR3aa: CASSQARADTQYF; CDR3nt: TGTGCCAGCAGCCAAGCGAGGGCGGATACGCAGTATTTT
j_gene: TRBJ2-6; d_gene: TRBD1; abundance: -; v_gene: TRBV19; CDR3aa: CASRRDSLSSGANVLTF; CDR3nt: TGTGCCAGTAGGAGGGACAGCCTTTCCTCTGGGGCCAACGTCCTGACTTTC
j_gene: TRBJ2-7; d_gene: TRBD2; abundance: -; v_gene: TRBV7-2; CDR3aa: CASSRSGGQIYEQYF; CDR3nt: TGTGCCAGCAGCCGTAGCGGGGGACAAATCTACGAGCAGTACTTC
j_gene: TRBJ1-4; d_gene: -; abundance: -; v_gene: TRBV10-3; CDR3aa: CAISESGGANEKLFF; CDR3nt: TGTGCCATCAGTGAGTCGGGGGGAGCTAATGAAAAACTGTTTTTT
j_gene: TRBJ2-7; d_gene: -; abundance: -; v_gene: TRBV6-1; CDR3aa: CASSEAGTFSYEQYF; CDR3nt: TGTGCCAGCAGTGAAGCGGGGACCTTCTCCTACGAGCAGTACTTC
j_gene: TRBJ2-7; d_gene: -; abundance: -; v_gene: TRBV9; CDR3aa: CASSAGGGSIYEQYF; CDR3nt: TGTGCCAGCAGCGCCGGTGGAGGGTCCATCTACGAGCAGTACTTC
j_gene: TRBJ1-2; d_gene: TRBD1; abundance: once; v_gene: TRBV19; CDR3aa: CASSTGQGGGYGYTF; CDR3nt: TGTGCCAGTAGTACCGGACAGGGCGGGGGATATGGCTACACCTTC
j_gene: TRBJ1-2; d_gene: -; abundance: -; v_gene: TRBV3-1/TRBV3-2; CDR3aa: CASSQGQRSYTF; CDR3nt: TGTGCCAGCAGCCAAGGACAGAGAAGCTACACCTTC
j_gene: TRBJ2-1; d_gene: -; abundance: few; v_gene: TRBV6-2/TRBV6-3; CDR3aa: CASSWGEVSYNEQFF; CDR3nt: TGTGCCAGCAGTTGGGGAGAGGTGTCCTACAATGAGCAGTTCTTC
j_gene: TRBJ1-2; d_gene: -; abundance: few; v_gene: TRBV28; CDR3aa: CASFTTQNYGYTF; CDR3nt: TGTGCCAGCTTCACGACACAAAACTATGGCTACACCTTC
j_gene: TRBJ1-5; d_gene: -; abundance: -; v_gene: TRBV2; CDR3aa: CASSSGLSNQPQHF; CDR3nt: TGTGCCAGCAGTTCGGGACTTAGCAATCAGCCCCAGCATTTT
j_gene: TRBJ2-2; d_gene: -; abundance: -; v_gene: TRBV2; CDR3aa: CASRVDRSGELFF; CDR3nt: TGTGCCAGCAGGGTAGACAGATCCGGGGAGCTGTTTTTT
j_gene: TRBJ2-1; d_gene: -; abundance: -; v_gene: TRBV24-1; CDR3aa: CATSDFSRASNEQFF; CDR3nt: TGTGCCACCAGTGATTTCTCACGAGCGTCCAATGAGCAGTTCTTC
j_gene: TRBJ2-7; d_gene: -; abundance: -; v_gene: TRBV10-1; CDR3aa: CASSETRGGVYEQYF; CDR3nt: TGCGCCAGCAGTGAGACCCGGGGAGGAGTCTACGAGCAGTACTTC
j_gene: TRBJ2-5; d_gene: -; abundance: -; v_gene: TRBV11-1; CDR3aa: CASSSRDFQETQYF; CDR3nt: TGTGCCAGCAGCTCCCGGGATTTTCAAGAGACCCAGTACTTC
j_gene: TRBJ1-4; d_gene: -; abundance: -; v_gene: TRBV30; CDR3aa: CAWSVRGEKLFF; CDR3nt: TGTGCCTGGAGTGTACGGGGTGAAAAACTGTTTTTT
j_gene: TRBJ2-3; d_gene: -; abundance: -; v_gene: TRBV11-3; CDR3aa: CASSLLPDTQYF; CDR3nt: TGTGCCAGCAGCTTACTTCCAGATACGCAGTATTTT
j_gene: TRBJ2-7; d_gene: -; abundance: -; v_gene: TRBV3-1/TRBV3-2; CDR3aa: CASSVGRGSYEQYF; CDR3nt: TGTGCCAGCAGCGTGGGACGGGGCTCCTACGAGCAGTACTTC
j_gene: TRBJ1-4; d_gene: -; abundance: -; v_gene: TRBV27; CDR3aa: CASSFYEGGREKLFF; CDR3nt: TGTGCCAGCAGTTTTTACGAAGGCGGACGCGAAAAACTGTTTTTT
j_gene: TRBJ1-1; d_gene: -; abundance: once; v_gene: TRBV27; CDR3aa: CASSFGTEAFF; CDR3nt: TGTGCCAGCAGTTTCGGGACAGAAGCTTTCTTT
j_gene: TRBJ1-5; d_gene: TRBD1; abundance: -; v_gene: TRBV30; CDR3aa: CAWSVQGQGAFSNQPQHF; CDR3nt: TGTGCCTGGAGTGTTCAGGGGCAGGGGGCCTTTAGCAATCAGCCCCAGCATTTT
j_gene: TRBJ2-7; d_gene: -; abundance: -; v_gene: TRBV5-6; CDR3aa: CASSTDRLYYEQYF; CDR3nt: TGTGCCAGCAGCACGGACAGACTATACTACGAGCAGTACTTC
j_gene: TRBJ1-5; d_gene: -; abundance: -; v_gene: TRBV28; CDR3aa: CASSLLLQGSNQPQHF; CDR3nt: TGTGCCAGCAGTCTACTCTTACAGGGAAGTAATCAGCCCCAGCATTTT
j_gene: TRBJ2-2; d_gene: TRBD1; abundance: -; v_gene: TRBV4-1; CDR3aa: CASSQEVADRGRVSNTGELFF; CDR3nt: TGCGCCAGCAGCCAAGAAGTAGCGGACAGGGGACGCGTCTCGAACACCGGGGAGCTGTTTTTT
j_gene: TRBJ1-4; d_gene: -; abundance: -; v_gene: TRBV5-6; CDR3aa: CASSFYARQDEKLFF; CDR3nt: TGTGCCAGCAGCTTTTATGCGCGCCAGGATGAAAAACTGTTTTTT